Listed below are T cell receptor beta chains from one sample, sequenced in a study of shared clonotypes between healthy human individuals. TCRdb's copy holds only in-frame clones and misses some; the assay was immunoSEQ multiplex PCR. The repertoire includes roughly 300,000 clones, roughly 80% of them detected once, and over 9.5% sits in the top ten. Sequenced input: memory CD4+ T cells sorted from blood. The receptors originated from a man younger than 45 in good health. Each CDR3 is given with its conserved first and last residue. Fields, in order: CDR3 DNA, CDR3 protein, J gene, clone size, V gene, D gene. D genes are given only for firm matches. Size values are once, few and many counts, or a class for expanded clones, and some rows have none.

TGCGCCAGCAGAGGGCAAGGGGCTGCCACTGAAGCTTTCTTT	CASRGQGAATEAFF	TRBJ1-1	-	TRBV5-1	-
TGCGCCAGCAGCTTGGAAGGGCAGGGGGCGGCTAATGAAAAACTGTTTTTT	CASSLEGQGAANEKLFF	TRBJ1-4	few	TRBV5-1	TRBD1
TGTGCCAGCAGCTTTACCGGGCAGAAGGAGCCCCAGCATTTT	CASSFTGQKEPQHF	TRBJ1-5	few	TRBV7-2	-
TGTGCCAGCAGCTTGGGACACATCTATGGCTACACCTTC	CASSLGHIYGYTF	TRBJ1-2	-	TRBV7-2	-
TGTGCCAGCAGCCTCGGACTAGCAGCCTCCGGGGAGCTGTTTTTT	CASSLGLAASGELFF	TRBJ2-2	-	TRBV2	TRBD2
TGTGCCAGCAGCCCCCCCAACAGGGTCTCCGAGCAGTACTTC	CASSPPNRVSEQYF	TRBJ2-7	-	TRBV6-1	-
TGTGCCAGCAGGGCGGCGGGAGCTGGCTCCTACAATGAGCAGTTCTTC	CASRAAGAGSYNEQFF	TRBJ2-1	-	TRBV7-9	TRBD2
TGTGCCAGCAGTGATGGGGAGACTCACACAGATACGCAGTATTTT	CASSDGETHTDTQYF	TRBJ2-3	-	TRBV2	-
TGTGCCAGCAGCTTAGACGCCCCCCAGTTCCCCTCCGAGCAGTACTTC	CASSLDAPQFPSEQYF	TRBJ2-7	-	TRBV7-2	-
TGTGCCAGCAGTCAAATGACAGGGGTCGATAATGAAAAACTGTTTTTT	CASSQMTGVDNEKLFF	TRBJ1-4	-	TRBV7-2	TRBD1
TGTGCCAGCAGCTTGAAGCCTCTGGTGGAGACCCAGTACTTC	CASSLKPLVETQYF	TRBJ2-5	once	TRBV5-6	-
TGTGCCAGCAACGTTCGAACCTACGAGCAGTACTTC	CASNVRTYEQYF	TRBJ2-7	-	TRBV5-4	-
TGCGCCAGCAGCTTGGGCTATCGCACAGATACGCAGTATTTT	CASSLGYRTDTQYF	TRBJ2-3	few	TRBV5-1	-
TGTGCCAGCAGCGAGACAGGGGAAAGGCATGGCTACACCTTC	CASSETGERHGYTF	TRBJ1-2	-	TRBV28	TRBD1
TGTGCCAGCAGCCCCCAGGGACTAGCGGGAGGGAAAAACATTCAGTACTTC	CASSPQGLAGGKNIQYF	TRBJ2-4	few	TRBV21-1	-
TGTGCTAGTGGCCTAACACGTTCCGATACGCAGTATTTT	CASGLTRSDTQYF	TRBJ2-3	many	TRBV12-5	-
TGCGCCAGCAATCGCGACACGGAGAACACCGGGGAGCTGTTTTTT	CASNRDTENTGELFF	TRBJ2-2	-	TRBV5-1	-
TGCAGCGTAAATTCATATGAAGCTTTCTTT	CSVNSYEAFF	TRBJ1-1	-	TRBV29-1	-
TGTGCCAGCGGGGGAGCGTCCATCTATGGCTACACCTTC	CASGGASIYGYTF	TRBJ1-2	-	TRBV2	-
TGCAGCGTCCGCCTCCGGACAGGAACCCTCATAAATACGCAGTATTTT	CSVRLRTGTLINTQYF	TRBJ2-3	-	TRBV29-1	TRBD1
TGTGCCAGCACCGTGACAGGATGGACAGATACGCAGTATTTT	CASTVTGWTDTQYF	TRBJ2-3	-	TRBV27	-
TGTGCCAGCAGCTTGGTAGCGGTTAGCTCCTACGAGCAGTACTTC	CASSLVAVSSYEQYF	TRBJ2-7	-	TRBV5-5	-
TGTGCCTGGAGTGTACTAAGGGGAGCGGGAGCCCGGACGCAGTATTTT	CAWSVLRGAGARTQYF	TRBJ2-3	-	TRBV30	TRBD2
TGTGCCAGCAGCTTACCGGGGGCGCGGGAGACCCAGTACTTC	CASSLPGARETQYF	TRBJ2-5	-	TRBV5-4	-
TGTGCCAGCAGTGCCAAGGGACTAGCGATTGAAAACATTCAGTACTTC	CASSAKGLAIENIQYF	TRBJ2-4	-	TRBV2	TRBD2